One and the same sample provided the 29 T cell receptor beta chains below, sequenced in a study of cytomegalovirus exposure and HLA in healthy donors. TCRdb's table, derived via immunoSEQ multiplex PCR, lists solely in-frame clones and lacks some. The top ten clones hold roughly 0.83% of a sample with about 360,000 clones, more than 80% of them seen once. Sequencing was performed on PBMCs. These receptors came from a young woman in good health and CMV-seronegative.

This rearrangement joins TRBV5-8 to TRBJ2-7; D unresolved. The CDR3 contains 14 residues. V gave up 2 bases and J gave up 1 base, with 10 bases separating them. Germline V gene lookup returns CDR1 SGHTS and CDR2 YDEGEE. CDR3: CASSFTEISYEQYF. The DNA for the CDR3 is TGTGCCAGCAGCTTTACTGAAATATCCTACGAGCAGTACTTC.

The chain links TRBV2 to TRBJ1-4; D may be TRBD1 (6 bases). Germline lookup yields CDR1 SNHLY and CDR2 FYNNEI. Trimming took off 6 bases at V and 5 bases at J, with 13 bases between the two ends. The CDR3 extends over 14 amino acids. Here the CDR3 reads CASSGTSVNEKLFF. The CDR3 DNA sequence: TGTGCCAGCAGCGGGACAAGTGTCAATGAAAAACTGTTTTTT.

CDR3 coding DNA: TGTGCCAGCACTCCGACAGGGGGCGGGCCAATGAACACTGAAGCTTTCTTT. This encodes CASTPTGGGPMNTEAFF. This chain links TRBV2 with TRBJ1-1, with TRBD1 matching over 10 bases. Germline V gene sequence: CDR1 SNHLY, CDR2 FYNNEI. The trim removed 7 bases at V and 0 bases at J, leaving 11 bases unmatched. The CDR3 loop spans 17 amino acids.

This clone was recorded only once. This chain joins TRBV2 and TRBJ2-3, with 12 bases aligning to TRBD2. The CDR3 is 19 residues long. CDR1 SNHLY and CDR2 FYNNEI come from the germline V gene. With V trimmed by 4 bases and J by 2 bases, 13 bases remained unmatched. In nucleotides, the CDR3 is TGTGCCAGCAGTGTAACTAAACTAGCGGGGGGTACGTTCACAGATACGCAGTATTTT. The encoded protein is CASSVTKLAGGTFTDTQYF.

This chain links TRBV7-9 with TRBJ2-7; D might be TRBD1 (6 bases). The length of the CDR3 is 14 residues. Germline CDR1 is SEHNR and CDR2 is FQNEAQ (reference sequence). Between the trimmed V and J ends, which lost 5 bases and 2 bases, there was a span of 13 bases. CDR3 protein: CASSRGQVPYEQYF. The CDR3 DNA is TGTGCCAGCAGCCGGGGACAAGTGCCCTACGAGCAGTACTTC.

The table lists this clone with a few counts. The chain is built from TRBV4-1 and TRBJ1-4; D is perhaps TRBD1 (5 bases). In germline, CDR1 is MGHRA, CDR2 YSYEKL. Trimming took 1 base from V and 10 from J, leaving 16 bases between them. The CDR3 is made up of 15 amino acids. The DNA of the CDR3 is TGCGCCAGCAGCCAAGTGGGGTCCAGGGTTCGAAAACTGTTTTTT. This encodes CASSQVGSRVRKLFF.

The CDR3 spells CASSPRDRYQTGYTF. The CDR3 coding sequence is TGTGCCAGCAGCCCTCGGGACAGATATCAGACGGGCTACACCTTC. V is TRBV9 and J is TRBJ1-2, with TRBD1 matching over 7 bases. V shed 4 bases and J 8 bases; nucleotides not matched to a gene: 14. Per germline, CDR1 SGDLS and CDR2 YYNGEE. The CDR3 has 15 residues. The complete variable domain, with remaining parts taken from reference TRBV9 and TRBJ1-2, reads DSGVTQTPKHLITATGQRVTLRCSPRSGDLSVYWYQQSLDQGLQFLIQYYNGEERAKGNILERFSAQQFPDLHSELNLSSLELGDSALYFCASSPRDRYQTGYTFGSGTRLTVV.

This chain joins TRBV5-1 and TRBJ2-7, with no clear D. From germline, CDR1 is SGHRS and CDR2 YFSETQ. The length of the CDR3 is 17 residues. The V gene lost 2 bases and the J gene lost 0 bases, with 18 bases spanning the gap. The CDR3 DNA reads as TGCGCCAGCAGCTTAAGACCGACTCTAGTTCCCTCCTACGAGCAGTACTTC. Encoded protein: CASSLRPTLVPSYEQYF.

V gene TRBV5-1 combines with J gene TRBJ2-7; 8 nucleotides match TRBD1. CDR3 length equals 15 residues. Germline V gene lookup returns CDR1 SGHRS and CDR2 YFSETQ. The trim removed 4 bases at V and 3 bases at J, leaving 9 bases unmatched. CDR3 in DNA: TGCGCCAGCAGCCCGACAGGGGTCGGAGGCTACGAGCAGTACTTC. Its protein is CASSPTGVGGYEQYF.

This clone was observed a few times. This CDR3 is CSTTSGRAGELFF. Here the CDR3 DNA reads TGCAGCACCACTAGCGGGAGGGCCGGGGAGCTGTTTTTT. The rearrangement links TRBV29-1 to TRBJ2-2; 13 nucleotides agree with TRBD2. The V gene end was trimmed by 8 bases and the J gene end by 6 bases; junction bases not matched to a gene: 3. Per germline, CDR1 SQVTM and CDR2 ANQGSEA. The CDR3 loop spans 13 amino acids.

The V call is TRBV15, the J call TRBJ2-1, with TRBD2 matching over 13 bases. The CDR3 loop spans 17 amino acids. The J segment lost 12 bases and the V segment lost 0 bases, leaving 11 bases of the junction unmatched. In germline, CDR1 is LNHNV, CDR2 YYDKDF (reference sequence). As DNA, the CDR3 is TGTGCCACCAGCAGAGATCTAACAGGACTAGCGGGAGTTAGGCAGTTCTTC. Translating it yields CATSRDLTGLAGVRQFF. The full variable domain, completed using reference TRBV15 and TRBJ2-1, is DAMVIQNPRYQVTQFGKPVTLSCSQTLNHNVMYWYQQKSSQAPKLLFHYYDKDFNNEADTPDNFQSRRPNTSFCFLDIRSPGLGDTAMYLCATSRDLTGLAGVRQFFGPGTRLTVL.

This chain connects TRBV6-5 to TRBJ2-7; D is undetermined. The length of the CDR3 is 15 residues. Germline V gene lookup returns CDR1 MNHEY and CDR2 SVGAGI. V was clipped by 2 bases and J by 6 bases, with 17 bases between them. The DNA for the CDR3 is TGTGCCAGCAGTTACCAAGTAGCCAGAGGTGCCGAGCAGTACTTC. Amino acid sequence: CASSYQVARGAEQYF.

The rearrangement joins TRBV9 to TRBJ1-1; 10 bases agree with TRBD1. V lost 0 bases and J lost 5; bases outside the gene matches: 4. Germline V gene data show CDR1 as SGDLS and CDR2 as YYNGEE. This CDR3 comprises 15 residues. CDR3 nucleotide sequence: TGTGCCAGCAGCGTAGGGACAGGGGGTCGGACTGAAGCTTTCTTT. This codes for CASSVGTGGRTEAFF. Together with reference TRBV9 and TRBJ1-1, the CDR3 gives the full variable domain: DSGVTQTPKHLITATGQRVTLRCSPRSGDLSVYWYQQSLDQGLQFLIQYYNGEERAKGNILERFSAQQFPDLHSELNLSSLELGDSALYFCASSVGTGGRTEAFFGQGTRLTVV.

The gene calls are TRBV10-3 and TRBJ2-3; 8 nucleotides align to TRBD1. Looked up from germline, CDR1 is ENHRY and CDR2 is SYGVKD. This CDR3 has 13 residues. With 8 bases clipped from V and 4 bases from J, the junction kept 5 bases outside the gene matches. For the CDR3, the DNA is TGTGCCATCGGACAGGGTTCCCCAGATACGCAGTATTTT. Protein product: CAIGQGSPDTQYF.

V is TRBV29-1 and J is TRBJ2-5; the match to TRBD2 covers 14 bases. Germline CDR1 reads SQVTM; CDR2 reads ANQGSEA. CDR3 length: 15 amino acids. V was clipped by 5 bases and J by 7 bases; unmatched bases: 9. The DNA of the CDR3 is TGCAGCGTTCGGACTAGCGGGGGGCCAGAGAGGACCCAGTACTTC. Encoded protein: CSVRTSGGPERTQYF.

The table lists this clone with a count of one. This sequence joins TRBV29-1 and TRBJ1-2; 7 bases match TRBD1. CDR3 length equals 14 residues. Germline V gives CDR1 SQVTM, CDR2 ANQGSEA. Unmatched junction bases numbered 8, after V lost 1 base and J lost 6 bases. In DNA form, the CDR3 reads TGCAGCGTTGAAGTTGGACAGGCAACCCATGGCTACACCTTC. Amino acid sequence: CSVEVGQATHGYTF.

The gene calls are TRBV4-1 and TRBJ1-5; D is ambiguous. The germline CDR1 and CDR2 sequences are MGHRA and YSYEKL. The CDR3 loop spans 16 amino acids. V was pared by 5 bases and J by 0 bases, with 14 bases between. The CDR3: CASSNSLGDSNQPQHF. DNA for the CDR3: TGCGCCAGCAGCAACTCACTAGGTGATAGCAATCAGCCCCAGCATTTT.

The chain combines TRBV6-4 with TRBJ2-2; 7 nucleotides match TRBD2. Trimming took 0 bases from V and 0 from J; bases not matched to a gene: 10. CDR1 and CDR2 (germline): MRHNA, SNTAGT. The CDR3 loop spans 19 amino acids. CDR3 residues: CASSDSALIAGANTGELFF. CDR3 nucleotides: TGTGCCAGCAGTGACTCCGCATTAATAGCGGGCGCGAACACCGGGGAGCTGTTTTTT.

This clone was found once. The chain couples TRBV27 to TRBJ1-1, with 9 bases identical to TRBD1. Per germline, CDR1 MNHEY and CDR2 SMNVEV (reference sequence). The CDR3 is made up of 13 amino acids. V was clipped by 3 bases and J by 10 bases; unmatched bases: 6. The CDR3 bases are TGTGCCAGCAGTTTTCAGGGACAGGGAGGAGCTTTCTTT. Translating gives CASSFQGQGGAFF.

The rearrangement links TRBV6-1 to TRBJ2-3; a weak D match, TRBD2 (6 bases). Germline loops: CDR1 MNHNS, CDR2 SASEGT. Between the trimmed V and J ends, which lost 1 base and 6 bases, there was a span of 14 bases. This CDR3 is 15 amino acids long. The CDR3 coding sequence is TGTGCCAGCAGTGAAGGGCGACTAGGATCGGATACGCAGTATTTT. This encodes CASSEGRLGSDTQYF.

This sequence joins TRBV29-1 and TRBJ2-3; 7 positions agree with TRBD2. This CDR3 contains 12 residues. The trim removed 7 bases at V and 2 bases at J, leaving 3 bases unmatched. Germline assignment: CDR1 SQVTM and CDR2 ANQGSEA. As DNA, the CDR3 is TGCAGCGCTCTAGCGGACACAGATACGCAGTATTTT. As protein: CSALADTDTQYF.

This clone appeared a few times. The gene calls are TRBV2 and TRBJ2-1, with D hard to call. V dropped 8 bases and J dropped 0 bases, with 8 bases sitting between them. The length of the CDR3 is 13 residues. The germline V gene has CDR1 SNHLY and CDR2 FYNNEI. The CDR3 loop reads CASLSSSYNEQFF. CDR3 nucleotides: TGTGCCAGCCTTAGTAGCTCCTACAATGAGCAGTTCTTC.

V gene TRBV9 combines with J gene TRBJ2-3; the match to TRBD1 covers 9 bases. J gave up 0 bases and V 9 bases, and 5 bases lay outside the gene matches. Germline lookup yields CDR1 SGDLS and CDR2 YYNGEE. The CDR3 has 14 amino acids. In nucleotides, the CDR3 is TGTGCCACCGGGACAGGGCAGAGCACAGATACGCAGTATTTT. Residues: CATGTGQSTDTQYF.

The chain couples TRBV13 to TRBJ2-7, with 7 bases identical to TRBD1. CDR1 is PRHDT and CDR2 is FYEKMQ in the germline V gene (reference sequence). This CDR3 region has 13 residues. Trimming at V came to 6 bases and at J to 7 bases, leaving 9 bases not matched to a gene. The CDR3 reads CASRHRGVGEQYF. The CDR3 coding sequence is TGTGCCAGCAGGCACAGGGGAGTGGGAGAGCAGTACTTC.

This rearrangement joins TRBV7-8 to TRBJ1-1; TRBD1 aligns across 7 bases. This CDR3 has 15 residues. J was trimmed by 0 bases and V by 2 bases; bases with no gene match: 3. Germline V gene data show CDR1 as SGHVS and CDR2 as FQNEAQ. The CDR3 loop is CASSLMTGMNTEAFF. Here the CDR3 DNA reads TGTGCCAGCAGCTTAATGACAGGGATGAACACTGAAGCTTTCTTT.

The V and J genes are TRBV29-1 and TRBJ1-2; D is uncertain. The CDR3 length is 15 residues. Germline CDR1 reads SQVTM; CDR2 reads ANQGSEA. Trimming stripped 3 bases from V and 2 bases from J, with 16 bases between. This CDR3 is CSVDLSREGNYGYTF. The CDR3, as DNA: TGCAGCGTTGATTTGTCGAGGGAGGGCAACTATGGCTACACCTTC.

This rearrangement joins TRBV18 to TRBJ2-5; TRBD2 agrees at 13 bases. The ends lost 3 bases at V and 5 bases at J; junction bases unmatched: 12. CDR3 length: 18 amino acids. Per the germline V gene, CDR1 is KGHSH and CDR2 is LQKENI. In nucleotides, the CDR3 is TGTGCCAGCTCACCGACGGGACTAGCGGGACCGATTCTCGAGACCCAGTACTTC. As protein: CASSPTGLAGPILETQYF.

V is TRBV4-1 and J is TRBJ1-1; 8 bases align to TRBD1. V dropped 1 base and J dropped 5; count of bases not matched to a gene: 6. In germline, CDR1 is MGHRA, CDR2 YSYEKL. The CDR3 covers 15 residues. CDR3 DNA: TGCGCCAGCAGCCAAGGCCCAGGGGGCAGAACTGAAGCTTTCTTT. Its translation is CASSQGPGGRTEAFF.

The rearrangement links TRBV21-1 to TRBJ1-5; the D call of TRBD1 is as the table states it, not checked on the DNA. TRBV21-1 is classified as a pseudogene. The CDR3 sequence is 15 residues long. The CDR3 loop reads CASSKEGRDNQPQHF. Here the CDR3 DNA reads TGTGCCAGCAGCAAAGAGGGCAGGGACAATCAGCCCCAGCATTTT.